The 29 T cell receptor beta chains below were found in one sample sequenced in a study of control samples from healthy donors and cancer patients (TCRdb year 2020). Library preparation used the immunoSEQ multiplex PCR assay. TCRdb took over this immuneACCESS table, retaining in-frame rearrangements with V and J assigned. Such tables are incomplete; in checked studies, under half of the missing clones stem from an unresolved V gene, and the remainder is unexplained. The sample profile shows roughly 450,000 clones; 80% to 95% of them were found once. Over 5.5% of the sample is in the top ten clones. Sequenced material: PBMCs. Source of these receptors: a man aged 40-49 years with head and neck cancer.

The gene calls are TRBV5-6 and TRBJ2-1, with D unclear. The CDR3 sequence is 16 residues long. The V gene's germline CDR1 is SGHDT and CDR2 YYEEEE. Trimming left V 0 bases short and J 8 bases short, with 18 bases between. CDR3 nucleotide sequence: TGTGCCAGCAGCTTGGCCCGAATCTCCTCACGGGATGAGCAGTTCTTC. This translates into CASSLARISSRDEQFF. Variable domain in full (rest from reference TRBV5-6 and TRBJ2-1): DAGVTQSPTHLIKTRGQQVTLRCSPKSGHDTVSWYQQALGQGPQFIFQYYEEEERQRGNFPDRFSGHQFPNYSSELNVNALLLGDSALYLCASSLARISSRDEQFFGPGTRLTVL.

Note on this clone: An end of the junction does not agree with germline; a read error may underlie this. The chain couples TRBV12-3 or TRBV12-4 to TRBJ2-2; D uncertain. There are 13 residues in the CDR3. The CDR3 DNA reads TGTGCCAGCAGTTTAATTACCCTCGGGCAGCTGTTTTTT. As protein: CASSLITLGQLFF.

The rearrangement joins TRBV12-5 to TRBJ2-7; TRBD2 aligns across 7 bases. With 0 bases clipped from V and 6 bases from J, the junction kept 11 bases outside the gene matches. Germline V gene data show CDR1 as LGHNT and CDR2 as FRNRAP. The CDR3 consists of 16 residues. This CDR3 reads CASGLVIQREPFEQYF. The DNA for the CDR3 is TGTGCTAGTGGTTTGGTAATCCAGCGGGAACCTTTCGAGCAGTACTTC.

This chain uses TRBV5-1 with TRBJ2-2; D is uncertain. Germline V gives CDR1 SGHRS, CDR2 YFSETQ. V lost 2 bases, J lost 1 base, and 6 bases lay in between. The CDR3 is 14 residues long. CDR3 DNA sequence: TGCGCCAGCAGCTTAGTGCAGAACACCGGGGAGCTGTTTTTT. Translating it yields CASSLVQNTGELFF. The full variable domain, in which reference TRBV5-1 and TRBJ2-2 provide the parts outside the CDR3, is KAGVTQTPRYLIKTRGQQVTLSCSPISGHRSVSWYQQTPGQGLQFLFEYFSETQRNKGNFPGRFSGRQFSNSRSEMNVSTLELGDSALYLCASSLVQNTGELFFGEGSRLTVL.

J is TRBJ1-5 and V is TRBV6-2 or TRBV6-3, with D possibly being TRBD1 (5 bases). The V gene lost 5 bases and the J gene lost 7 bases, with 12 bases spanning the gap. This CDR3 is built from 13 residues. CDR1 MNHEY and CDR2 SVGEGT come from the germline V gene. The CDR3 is CASSPAGNQPQHF. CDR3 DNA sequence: TGTGCCAGCAGTCCCGCAGGGAACCAGCCCCAGCATTTT.

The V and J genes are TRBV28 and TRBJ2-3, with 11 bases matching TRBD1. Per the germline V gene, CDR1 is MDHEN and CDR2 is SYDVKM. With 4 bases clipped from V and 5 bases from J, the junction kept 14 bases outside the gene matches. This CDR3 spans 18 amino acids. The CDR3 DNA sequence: TGTGCCAGCAGTTACAGCCTGGAGGGACAGGGGGGAATAGATACGCAGTATTTT. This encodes CASSYSLEGQGGIDTQYF.

CDR3 amino acids: CASSKLSGSNGYEQYF. DNA for the CDR3: TGTGCCAGTAGTAAACTTAGCGGGAGTAACGGGTACGAGCAGTACTTC. The V call is TRBV19, the J call TRBJ2-7, with TRBD2 identical over 9 bases. Germline V gene data show CDR1 as LNHDA and CDR2 as SQIVND (reference sequence). V lost 4 bases and J lost 4; bases outside the gene matches: 11. This CDR3 has 16 residues.

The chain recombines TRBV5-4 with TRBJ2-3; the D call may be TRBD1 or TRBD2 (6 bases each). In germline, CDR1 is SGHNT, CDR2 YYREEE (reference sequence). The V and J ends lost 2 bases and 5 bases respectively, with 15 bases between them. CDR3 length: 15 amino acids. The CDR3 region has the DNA TGTGCCAGCAGCTTTTTCAAGAGGGGGGAAGATACGCAGTATTTT. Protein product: CASSFFKRGEDTQYF.

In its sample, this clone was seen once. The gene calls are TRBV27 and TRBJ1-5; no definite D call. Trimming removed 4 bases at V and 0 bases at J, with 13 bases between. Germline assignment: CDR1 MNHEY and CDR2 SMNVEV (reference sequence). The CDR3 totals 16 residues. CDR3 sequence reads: CASSYKAAYSNQPQHF. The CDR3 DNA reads TGTGCCAGCAGTTACAAGGCCGCTTATAGCAATCAGCCCCAGCATTTT.

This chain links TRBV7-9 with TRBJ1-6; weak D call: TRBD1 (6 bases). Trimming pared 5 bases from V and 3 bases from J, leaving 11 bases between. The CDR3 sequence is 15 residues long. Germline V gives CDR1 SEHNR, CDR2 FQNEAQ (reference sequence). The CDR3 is CASSREGGYNSPLHF. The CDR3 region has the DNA TGTGCCAGCAGCCGAGAAGGGGGCTATAATTCACCCCTCCACTTT.

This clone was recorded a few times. The CDR3 spells CASMPEGADINQPQHF. In DNA form, the CDR3 reads TGTGCCAGCATGCCGGAGGGGGCGGATATCAATCAGCCCCAGCATTTT. The chain recombines TRBV28 with TRBJ1-5; 7 bases agree with TRBD1. The germline V gene encodes CDR1 MDHEN and CDR2 SYDVKM. V lost 7 bases to trimming and J lost 3 bases; unmatched junction nucleotides: 12. This CDR3 is built from 16 residues.

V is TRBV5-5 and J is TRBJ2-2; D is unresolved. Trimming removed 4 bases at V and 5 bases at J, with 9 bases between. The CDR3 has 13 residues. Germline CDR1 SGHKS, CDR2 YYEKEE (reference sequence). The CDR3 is CASSVSVTGELFF. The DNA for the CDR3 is TGTGCCAGCAGCGTCTCGGTTACCGGGGAGCTGTTTTTT.

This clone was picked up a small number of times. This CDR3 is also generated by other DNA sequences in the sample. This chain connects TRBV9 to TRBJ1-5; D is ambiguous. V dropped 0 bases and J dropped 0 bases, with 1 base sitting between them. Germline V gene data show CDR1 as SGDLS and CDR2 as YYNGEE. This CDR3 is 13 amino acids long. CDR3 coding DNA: TGTGCCAGCAGCGTAGGTAGCAATCAGCCCCAGCATTTT. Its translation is CASSVGSNQPQHF.

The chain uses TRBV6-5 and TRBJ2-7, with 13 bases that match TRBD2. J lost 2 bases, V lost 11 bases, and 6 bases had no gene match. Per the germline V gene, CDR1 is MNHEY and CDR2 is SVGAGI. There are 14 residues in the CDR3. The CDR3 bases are TGTGCCCTCGAGGGGACTAGCGGGACCTACGAGCAGTACTTC. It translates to CALEGTSGTYEQYF.

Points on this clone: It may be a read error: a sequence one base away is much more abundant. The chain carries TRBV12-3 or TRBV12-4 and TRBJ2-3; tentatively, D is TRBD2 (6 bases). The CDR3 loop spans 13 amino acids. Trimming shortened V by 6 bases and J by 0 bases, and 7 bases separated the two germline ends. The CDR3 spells CASRGTSTDTQYF. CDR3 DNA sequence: TGTGCCAGCAGAGGGACTAGCACAGATACGCAGTATTTT.

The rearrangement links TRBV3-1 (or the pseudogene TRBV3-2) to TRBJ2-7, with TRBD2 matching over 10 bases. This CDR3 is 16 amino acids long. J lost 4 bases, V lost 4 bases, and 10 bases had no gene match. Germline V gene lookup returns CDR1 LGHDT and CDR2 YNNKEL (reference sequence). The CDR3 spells CASSLQASGRAYEQYF. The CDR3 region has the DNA TGTGCCAGCAGCCTCCAGGCCAGCGGGAGGGCTTACGAGCAGTACTTC.

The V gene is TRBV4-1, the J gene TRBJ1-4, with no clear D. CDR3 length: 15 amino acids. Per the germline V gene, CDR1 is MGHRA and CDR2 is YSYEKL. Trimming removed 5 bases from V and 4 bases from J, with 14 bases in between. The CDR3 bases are TGCGCCAGCAGCTCCCCTACCGGCGTTAATGAAAAACTGTTTTTT. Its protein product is CASSSPTGVNEKLFF.

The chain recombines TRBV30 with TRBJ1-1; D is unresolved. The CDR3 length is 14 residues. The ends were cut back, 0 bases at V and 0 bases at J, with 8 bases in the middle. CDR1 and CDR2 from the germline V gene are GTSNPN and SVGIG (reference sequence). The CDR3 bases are TGTGCCTGGAGTGTTGGACCCTTGAACACTGAAGCTTTCTTT. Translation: CAWSVGPLNTEAFF.

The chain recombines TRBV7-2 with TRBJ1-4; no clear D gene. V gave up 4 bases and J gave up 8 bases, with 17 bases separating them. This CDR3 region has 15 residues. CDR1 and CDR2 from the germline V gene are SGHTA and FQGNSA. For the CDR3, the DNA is TGTGCCAGCAGCTCTCAACCGGGCGCCTGGGAAAAACTGTTTTTT. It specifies CASSSQPGAWEKLFF.

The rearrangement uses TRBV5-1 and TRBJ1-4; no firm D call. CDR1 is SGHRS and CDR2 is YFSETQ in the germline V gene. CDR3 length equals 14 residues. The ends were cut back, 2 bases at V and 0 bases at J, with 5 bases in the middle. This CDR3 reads CASSLNPTNEKLFF. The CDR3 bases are TGCGCCAGCAGCTTAAACCCAACTAATGAAAAACTGTTTTTT.

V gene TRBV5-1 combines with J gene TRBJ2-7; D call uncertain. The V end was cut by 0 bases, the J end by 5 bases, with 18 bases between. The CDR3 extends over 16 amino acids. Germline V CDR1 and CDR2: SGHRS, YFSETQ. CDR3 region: CASSLAGNPYNHEQYF. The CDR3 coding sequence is TGCGCCAGCAGCTTGGCAGGCAACCCGTACAACCACGAGCAGTACTTC.

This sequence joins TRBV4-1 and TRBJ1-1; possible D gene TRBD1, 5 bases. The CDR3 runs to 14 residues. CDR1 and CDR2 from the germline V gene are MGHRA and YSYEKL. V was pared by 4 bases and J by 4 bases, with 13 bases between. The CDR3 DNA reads TGCGCCAGCAGCCGCACCTCGGGGGGCACTGAAGCTTTCTTT. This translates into CASSRTSGGTEAFF.

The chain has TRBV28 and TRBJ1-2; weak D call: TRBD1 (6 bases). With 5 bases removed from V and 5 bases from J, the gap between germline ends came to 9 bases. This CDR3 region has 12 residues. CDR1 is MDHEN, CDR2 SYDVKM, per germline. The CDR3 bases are TGTGCCAGCAGTGGGGGCTGGTATGGCTACACCTTC. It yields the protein CASSGGWYGYTF.

The CDR3 region is CSGDTNREGGYTF. CDR3 DNA: TGCAGCGGGGATACCAACAGGGAAGGCGGCTACACCTTC. This chain uses TRBV29-1 with TRBJ1-2; D possibly corresponds to TRBD1 (6 bases). V was cut by 7 bases and J by 8 bases, with 20 bases left in between. The CDR3 length is 13 residues. Germline V lookup: CDR1 SQVTM, CDR2 ANQGSEA.

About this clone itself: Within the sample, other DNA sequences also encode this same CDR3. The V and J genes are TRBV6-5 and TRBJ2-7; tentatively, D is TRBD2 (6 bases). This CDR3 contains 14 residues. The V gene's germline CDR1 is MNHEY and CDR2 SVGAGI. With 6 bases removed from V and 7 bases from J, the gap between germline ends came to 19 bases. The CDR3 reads CASSWAGSLNEQYF. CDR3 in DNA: TGTGCCAGCAGCTGGGCCGGGAGTCTAAATGAGCAGTACTTC.

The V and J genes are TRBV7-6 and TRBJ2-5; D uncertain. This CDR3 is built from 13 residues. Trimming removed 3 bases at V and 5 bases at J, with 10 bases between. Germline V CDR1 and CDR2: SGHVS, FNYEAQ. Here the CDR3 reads CASSFPRRETQYF. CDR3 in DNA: TGTGCCAGCAGCTTCCCGAGGCGGGAGACCCAGTACTTC.

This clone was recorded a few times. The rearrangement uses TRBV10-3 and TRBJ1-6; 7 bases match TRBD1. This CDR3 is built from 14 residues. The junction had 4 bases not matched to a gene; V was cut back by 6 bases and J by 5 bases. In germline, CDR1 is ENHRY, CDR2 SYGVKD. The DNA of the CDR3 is TGTGCCATCAGCCGGACAGGAAATAATTCACCCCTCCACTTT. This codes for CAISRTGNNSPLHF.

CDR3 protein: CASSKARGTVPNQPQHF. CDR3 coding DNA: TGTGCCAGCAGCAAGGCCCGGGGGACAGTACCGAATCAGCCCCAGCATTTT. The chain combines TRBV2 with TRBJ1-5, with 7 bases identical to TRBD1. The J segment lost 4 bases and the V segment lost 6 bases, leaving 15 bases of the junction unmatched. This CDR3 has 17 amino acids. Germline CDR1 reads SNHLY; CDR2 reads FYNNEI.

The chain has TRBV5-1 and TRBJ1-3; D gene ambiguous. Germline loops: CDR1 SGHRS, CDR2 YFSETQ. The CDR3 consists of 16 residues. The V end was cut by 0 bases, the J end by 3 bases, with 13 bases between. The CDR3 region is CASSLVAGYGGNTIYF. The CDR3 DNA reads TGCGCCAGCAGCTTGGTCGCGGGCTACGGTGGAAACACCATATATTTT.